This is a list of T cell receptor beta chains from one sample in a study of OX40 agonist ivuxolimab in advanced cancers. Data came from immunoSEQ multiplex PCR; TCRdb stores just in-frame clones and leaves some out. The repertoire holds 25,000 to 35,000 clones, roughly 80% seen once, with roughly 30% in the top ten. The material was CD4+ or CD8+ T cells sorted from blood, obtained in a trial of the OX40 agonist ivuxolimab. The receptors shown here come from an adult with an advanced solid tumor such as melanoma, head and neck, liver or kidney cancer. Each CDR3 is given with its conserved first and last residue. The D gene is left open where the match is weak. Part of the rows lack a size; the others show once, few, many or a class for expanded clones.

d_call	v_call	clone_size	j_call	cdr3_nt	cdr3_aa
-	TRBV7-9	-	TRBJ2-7	TGTGCCTGCTCCTCCCCGGGACAATCCTACGAGCAGTACTTC	CACSSPGQSYEQYF
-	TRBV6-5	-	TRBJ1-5	TGTGCCAGCAGTTACTCGTTAAGGCAGCCCCAGCATTTT	CASSYSLRQPQHF
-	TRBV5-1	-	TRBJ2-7	TGCGCCAGCAGCTTGCTTGCCGCTGGAGACGATGAGCAGTACTTC	CASSLLAAGDDEQYF
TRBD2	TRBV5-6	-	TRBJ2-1	TGTGCCAGCAGCTTGGCCGCGGGAGCTGGCTGGAATGAGCAGTTCTTC	CASSLAAGAGWNEQFF
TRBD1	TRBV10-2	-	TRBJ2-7	TGCGCCAGCAGTGAGTCGTGGACAGGGGCCGACGAGCAGTACTTC	CASSESWTGADEQYF
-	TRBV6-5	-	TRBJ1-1	TGTGCCAGCAGTTACTCAAGGGGCCTGAACACTGAAGCTTTCTTT	CASSYSRGLNTEAFF
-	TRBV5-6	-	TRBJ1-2	TGTGCCAGCAGCTCCGCCATAGGGTCGGGCTATGGCTACACCTTC	CASSSAIGSGYGYTF
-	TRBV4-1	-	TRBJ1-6	TGCGCCAGCAGCCAAGCGGTACCCTCCTATAATTCACCCCTCCACTTT	CASSQAVPSYNSPLHF
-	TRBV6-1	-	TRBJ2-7	TGTGCTAGCAGTGAAGCCGGACTCTCCTACGAGCAGTACTTC	CASSEAGLSYEQYF
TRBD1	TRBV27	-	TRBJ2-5	TGTGCCAGCAGACAAGACAGGGCCCTCTATGAGACCCAGTACTTC	CASRQDRALYETQYF
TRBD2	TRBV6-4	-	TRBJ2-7	TGTGCCAGCAGTGCGATTAGCGGGGGGTTCGCCGAGCAGTACTTC	CASSAISGGFAEQYF
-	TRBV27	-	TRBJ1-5	TGTGCCAGCAGTCCATCTCGCCGCAATCAGCCCCAGCATTTT	CASSPSRRNQPQHF
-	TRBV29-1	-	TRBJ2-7	TGCAGCGTCGTACCTGACAAGACCTACGAGCAGTACTTC	CSVVPDKTYEQYF
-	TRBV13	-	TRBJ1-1	TGTGCCACCAAAGGCATGAACACTGAAGCTTTCTTT	CATKGMNTEAFF
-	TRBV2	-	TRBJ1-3	TGTGCCAGCAGGGGGCAGGACTCTGGAAACACCATATATTTT	CASRGQDSGNTIYF
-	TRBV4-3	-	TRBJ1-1	TGCGCCAGCAGCCAAGATCGCGGAGGGCCGGGAACTGAAGCTTTCTTT	CASSQDRGGPGTEAFF
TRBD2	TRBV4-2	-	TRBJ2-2	TGTGCCAGCAGCCGACTAGCGGGAGACACCGGGGAGCTGTTTTTT	CASSRLAGDTGELFF
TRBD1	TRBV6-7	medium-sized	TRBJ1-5	TGTGCCAGCAGTTATAGATGGGGACAGGGAGGCAATCAGCCCCAGCATTTT	CASSYRWGQGGNQPQHF
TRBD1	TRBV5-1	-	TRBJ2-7	TGCGCCAGCAGCTTGCTGGCAGGGGGCGACGAGCAGTACTTC	CASSLLAGGDEQYF
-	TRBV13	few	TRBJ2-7	TGTGCCAGCAGGTCGTCGGACTTCACCTACGAGCAGTACTTC	CASRSSDFTYEQYF
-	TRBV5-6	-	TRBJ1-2	TGTGCCAGCAGCTCCGGACAGTATGGCTACACCTTC	CASSSGQYGYTF
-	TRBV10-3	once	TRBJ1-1	TGTGCCATCAGTGAGCCATCAATGAACACTGAAGCTTTCTTT	CAISEPSMNTEAFF
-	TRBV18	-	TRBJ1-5	TGTGCCAGCTCACCAGACGCTAGCAATCAGCCCCAGCATTTT	CASSPDASNQPQHF
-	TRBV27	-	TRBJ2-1	TGTGCCAGCGGACGGAGCTCCTACAATGAGCAGTTCTTC	CASGRSSYNEQFF
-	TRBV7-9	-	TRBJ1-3	TGTGCCAGCAGCTTAGAGACAATGTCGGGAAACACCATATATTTT	CASSLETMSGNTIYF
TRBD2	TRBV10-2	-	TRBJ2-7	TGCGCCAGCAGTGCCTCCGGGACTAGCGGGGAAGAGCAGTACTTC	CASSASGTSGEEQYF
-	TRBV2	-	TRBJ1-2	TGTGCCAGCAGTGTGAGCCCCCACTATGGCTACACCTTC	CASSVSPHYGYTF
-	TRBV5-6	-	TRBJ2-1	TGTGCCAGCAGCTCCTTAGGGCGGGGCCCCGAAGCGTCCTACAATGAGCAGTTCTTC	CASSSLGRGPEASYNEQFF
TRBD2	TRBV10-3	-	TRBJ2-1	TGTGCCATCAGTGGGGAGGCTAGCGGGAGGCCCAGCTCCTACAATGAGCAGTTCTTC	CAISGEASGRPSSYNEQFF
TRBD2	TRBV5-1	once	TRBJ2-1	TGCGCCAGCAGCTTGGGACTAGCGGGAGGTCCTGAGCAGTTCTTC	CASSLGLAGGPEQFF
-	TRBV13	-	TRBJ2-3	TGTGCCAGCAGCCCCCTGGGTTCCCTCCCCACAGATACGCAGTATTTT	CASSPLGSLPTDTQYF
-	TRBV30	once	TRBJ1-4	TGTGCCTTAGGAGGGGTTAATGAAAAACTGTTTTTT	CALGGVNEKLFF
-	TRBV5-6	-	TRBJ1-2	TGTGCCAGCAGCCCAACAGGGAACGGCTACACCTTC	CASSPTGNGYTF
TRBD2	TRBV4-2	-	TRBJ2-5	TGTGCCAGCAGCCCCCCGCCCGGTAGCGGGGGGGAAGAGCAGTACTTC	CASSPPPGSGGEEQYF
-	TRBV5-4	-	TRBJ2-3	TGTGCCAGCAGCTTGGGCGGGCCAGTTGGAGATACGCAGTATTTT	CASSLGGPVGDTQYF
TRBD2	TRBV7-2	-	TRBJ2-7	TGTGCCAGCAGCTTATTGCGGGAGTTATCCTTC	CASSLLRELSF
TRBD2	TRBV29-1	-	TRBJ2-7	TGCAGCGTTGATTCGACTAGCGGGGGTTCCTACGAGCAGTACTTC	CSVDSTSGGSYEQYF
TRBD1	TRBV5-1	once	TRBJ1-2	TGCGCCAGCAGCAGCCTACCGGGACAGGGGACAGGCTACACCTTC	CASSSLPGQGTGYTF
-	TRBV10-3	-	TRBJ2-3	TGTGCCATCAGTGACTTTGGGAATCCCTACAAAGATACGCAGTATTTT	CAISDFGNPYKDTQYF
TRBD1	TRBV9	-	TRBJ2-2	TGTGCCAGCAGCCCGCGGACAGGGGGCACCGGGGAGCTGTTTTTT	CASSPRTGGTGELFF
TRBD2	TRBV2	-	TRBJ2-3	TGTGCCAGCACCGGGACTAGCGGATACACAGATACGCAGTATTTT	CASTGTSGYTDTQYF
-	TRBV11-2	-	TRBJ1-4	TGTGCCAGCAGCTTGGAGCAGGGAGGCAATGAAAAACTGTTTTTT	CASSLEQGGNEKLFF
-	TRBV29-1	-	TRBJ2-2	TGCAGCGTTGTCGGTGGCGGGGCGGGCGGGGAGCTGTTTTTT	CSVVGGGAGGELFF
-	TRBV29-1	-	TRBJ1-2	TGCAGCGTTGTACAGGGTCATGGCTACACCTTC	CSVVQGHGYTF
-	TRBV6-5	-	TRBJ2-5	TGTGCCAGCAGTTACATGGACAGTCCCCAGACCCAGTACTTC	CASSYMDSPQTQYF
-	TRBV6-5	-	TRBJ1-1	TGTGCCAGCAGTTACTCGGGGGAAATCGCTGAAGCTTTCTTT	CASSYSGEIAEAFF
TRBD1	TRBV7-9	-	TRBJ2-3	TGTGCCAGCAGATTGCCGGGACAGGGGGGAAATACGCAGTATTTT	CASRLPGQGGNTQYF
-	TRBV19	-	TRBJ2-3	TGTGCCAGTAAATTCTCGGGTCCTCGTTCGTCAGATACGCAGTATTTT	CASKFSGPRSSDTQYF
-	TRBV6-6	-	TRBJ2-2	TGTGCCAGCAGTCCCTTGACCGGGGAGCTGTTTTTT	CASSPLTGELFF
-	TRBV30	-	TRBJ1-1	TGTGCCTGGACAGGTATGACGATGAACACTGAAGCTTTCTTT	CAWTGMTMNTEAFF
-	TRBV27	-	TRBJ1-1	TGTGCCAGCAGCCCAGGGGCCTTGAACACTGAAGCTTTCTTT	CASSPGALNTEAFF
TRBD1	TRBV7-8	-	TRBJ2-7	TGTGCCAGCAGCTTAACAGGGGTGTCCTACGAGCAGTACTTC	CASSLTGVSYEQYF
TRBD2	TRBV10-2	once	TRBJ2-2	TGCGCCACCTTTGGGACTAGCGGGAGGGAAGGAGCCGGGGAGCTGTTTTTT	CATFGTSGREGAGELFF